The rows below give T cell receptor beta chains drawn from one sample of a study of T cells in Graves' hyperthyroidism and ophthalmopathy. TCRdb ran MiXCR on the multiplex PCR reads and lists one entry per CDR3 protein. Here the sample spans roughly 500,000 distinct CDR3 sequences, roughly 23% being singletons. The source material was blood. All receptors come from a woman between 65 and 79 years old with Graves' ophthalmopathy. Both conserved end residues are part of each CDR3. The D gene is left open where the match is weak. Size values are once, few and many counts, or a class for expanded clones, and some rows have none.

j_gene: TRBJ1-2
abundance: few
d_gene: TRBD1
v_gene: TRBV20-1
CDR3nt: TGCAGTGCTTGGACAGGTCGGGGGCCATATGGCTACACCTTC
CDR3aa: CSAWTGRGPYGYTF

j_gene: TRBJ1-1
abundance: -
d_gene: -
v_gene: TRBV10-3
CDR3nt: TGTGCCATCAGTGAATCAGGCGGTCGTACTGAAGCTTTCTTT
CDR3aa: CAISESGGRTEAFF

j_gene: TRBJ1-5
abundance: few
d_gene: -
v_gene: TRBV6-1
CDR3nt: TGTGCCAGCACCACAGCAGATCAGCCCCAGCATTTT
CDR3aa: CASTTADQPQHF

j_gene: TRBJ2-2
abundance: many
d_gene: -
v_gene: TRBV6-5
CDR3nt: TGTGCCAGCAGTTACTTCATTGCGGGGCCTCGGGCCGGGGAGCTGTTTTTT
CDR3aa: CASSYFIAGPRAGELFF

j_gene: TRBJ2-2
abundance: -
d_gene: -
v_gene: TRBV15
CDR3nt: TGTGCCACCAGCAGAGATGTGGCAGGGGGGACGGACACCGGGGAGCTGTTTTTT
CDR3aa: CATSRDVAGGTDTGELFF

j_gene: TRBJ2-2
abundance: few
d_gene: TRBD2
v_gene: TRBV3-1
CDR3nt: TGTGCCAGCAGCACTATCAAGACTAGCGGGAGGGCCGGGGAGCTGTTTTTT
CDR3aa: CASSTIKTSGRAGELFF

j_gene: TRBJ1-1
abundance: few
d_gene: -
v_gene: TRBV29-1
CDR3nt: TGCAGCGTTGAACGCGGGGTGGCTGAAGCTTTCTTT
CDR3aa: CSVERGVAEAFF

j_gene: TRBJ1-4
abundance: -
d_gene: -
v_gene: TRBV20-1
CDR3nt: TGCAGTGCTCTCCTAGGCCCTGGAAAACTGTTTTTT
CDR3aa: CSALLGPGKLFF

j_gene: TRBJ1-1
abundance: many
d_gene: TRBD1
v_gene: TRBV12-3/TRBV12-4
CDR3nt: TGTGCCAGCAGCCTCGACAGGGCCACCTTTGAAGCTTTCTTT
CDR3aa: CASSLDRATFEAFF

j_gene: TRBJ2-1
abundance: -
d_gene: -
v_gene: TRBV25-1
CDR3nt: TGTGCCAGCAGGGGGGCCACTTATTACAATGAGCAGTTCTTC
CDR3aa: CASRGATYYNEQFF

j_gene: TRBJ1-6
abundance: few
d_gene: TRBD1
v_gene: TRBV6-1
CDR3nt: TGTGCCAGCAGTCGAGGGGGCCCAGGGGCGAGGAATTCACCCCTCCACTTT
CDR3aa: CASSRGGPGARNSPLHF

j_gene: TRBJ1-5
abundance: few
d_gene: TRBD1
v_gene: TRBV20-1
CDR3nt: TGCAGTGCCCGATTTGGACAGGGCAATCAGCCCCAGCATTTT
CDR3aa: CSARFGQGNQPQHF

j_gene: TRBJ2-2
abundance: few
d_gene: -
v_gene: TRBV5-1
CDR3nt: TGCGCCAGCAGCGCCGAACTTACTGGGAAGGTCGGGGAGCTGTTTTTT
CDR3aa: CASSAELTGKVGELFF

j_gene: TRBJ2-7
abundance: few
d_gene: -
v_gene: TRBV7-9
CDR3nt: TGTGCCAGCAGCCCCGCCCGACAGACCTACGAGCAGTACTTC
CDR3aa: CASSPARQTYEQYF

j_gene: TRBJ2-2
abundance: many
d_gene: -
v_gene: TRBV28
CDR3nt: TGTGCCAGCAGTTTTTTGATGGGAACCGGGGAGCTGTTTTTT
CDR3aa: CASSFLMGTGELFF

j_gene: TRBJ1-2
abundance: few
d_gene: -
v_gene: TRBV19
CDR3nt: TGTGCCAGTAGTATCCCTAGCGGGTACGGCTACACCTTC
CDR3aa: CASSIPSGYGYTF

j_gene: TRBJ2-7
abundance: -
d_gene: -
v_gene: TRBV25-1
CDR3nt: TGTGCCAGCAGTGAATCGGGCAACCTTCTCTACGAGCAGTACTTC
CDR3aa: CASSESGNLLYEQYF

j_gene: TRBJ2-3
abundance: few
d_gene: -
v_gene: TRBV7-9
CDR3nt: TGTGCCAGCAGCCGGGCGAGGGGACGGAAAGATACGCAGTATTTT
CDR3aa: CASSRARGRKDTQYF

j_gene: TRBJ2-3
abundance: -
d_gene: TRBD1
v_gene: TRBV30
CDR3nt: TGTGCCTGGTGGACAGGGTTCGCAGATACGCAGTATTTT
CDR3aa: CAWWTGFADTQYF

j_gene: TRBJ2-1
abundance: few
d_gene: -
v_gene: TRBV24-1
CDR3nt: TGTGCCACCAGTGACCGCGAGGCCCTCGACAGGTTTGGTCACAATGAGCAGTTCTTC
CDR3aa: CATSDREALDRFGHNEQFF

j_gene: TRBJ2-1
abundance: few
d_gene: -
v_gene: TRBV6-1
CDR3nt: TGTGCCAGCAGATCTAACAATGAGCAGTTCTTC
CDR3aa: CASRSNNEQFF

j_gene: TRBJ2-3
abundance: many
d_gene: TRBD2
v_gene: TRBV11-2
CDR3nt: TGTGCCAGCAGCTTAGTGGCGGGAGGCGGCACAGATACGCAGTATTTT
CDR3aa: CASSLVAGGGTDTQYF

j_gene: TRBJ2-1
abundance: -
d_gene: -
v_gene: TRBV5-1
CDR3nt: TGCGCCAGCAGCTTGGTTCGGGGACCGGTAATTAATGAGCAGTTCTTC
CDR3aa: CASSLVRGPVINEQFF

j_gene: TRBJ2-7
abundance: -
d_gene: -
v_gene: TRBV6-5
CDR3nt: TGTGCCAGCAGTTTATCACAGGAACCATACGAGCAGTACTTC
CDR3aa: CASSLSQEPYEQYF